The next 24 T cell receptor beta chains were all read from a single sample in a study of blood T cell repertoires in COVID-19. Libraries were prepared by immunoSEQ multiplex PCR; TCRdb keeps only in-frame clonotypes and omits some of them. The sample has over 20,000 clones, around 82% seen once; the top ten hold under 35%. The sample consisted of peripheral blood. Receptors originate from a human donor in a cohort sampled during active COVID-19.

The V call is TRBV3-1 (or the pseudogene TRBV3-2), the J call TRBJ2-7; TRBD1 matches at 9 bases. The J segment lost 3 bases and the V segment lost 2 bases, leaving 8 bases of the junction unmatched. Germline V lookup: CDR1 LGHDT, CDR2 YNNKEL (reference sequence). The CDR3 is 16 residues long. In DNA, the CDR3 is TGTGCCAGCAGCCAACCACCGACAGGGGGTGGCTACGAGCAGTACTTC. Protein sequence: CASSQPPTGGGYEQYF.

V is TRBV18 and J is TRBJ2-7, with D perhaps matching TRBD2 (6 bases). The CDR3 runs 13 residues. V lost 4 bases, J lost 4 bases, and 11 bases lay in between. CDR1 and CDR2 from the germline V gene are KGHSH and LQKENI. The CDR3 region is CASSLGGFYEQYF. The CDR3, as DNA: TGTGCCAGCTCACTTGGGGGGTTTTACGAGCAGTACTTC.

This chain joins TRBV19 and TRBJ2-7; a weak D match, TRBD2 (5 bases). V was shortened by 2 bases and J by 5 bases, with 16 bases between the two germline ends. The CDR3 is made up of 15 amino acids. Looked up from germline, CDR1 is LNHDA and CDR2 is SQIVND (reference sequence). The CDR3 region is CASSIPGGSTNEQYF. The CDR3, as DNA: TGTGCCAGTAGTATACCAGGCGGTTCGACTAACGAGCAGTACTTC.

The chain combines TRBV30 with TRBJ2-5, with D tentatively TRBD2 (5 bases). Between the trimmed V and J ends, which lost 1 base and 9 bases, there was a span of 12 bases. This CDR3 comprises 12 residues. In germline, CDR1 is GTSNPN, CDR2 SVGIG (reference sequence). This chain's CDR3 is CAWSGGIGAQYF. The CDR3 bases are TGTGCCTGGAGTGGAGGGATCGGGGCCCAGTACTTC. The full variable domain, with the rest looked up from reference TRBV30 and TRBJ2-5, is SQTIHQWPATLVQPVGSPLSLECTVEGTSNPNLYWYRQAAGRGLQLLFYSVGIGQISSEVPQNLSASRPQDRQFILSSKKLLLSDSGFYLCAWSGGIGAQYFGPGTRLLVL.

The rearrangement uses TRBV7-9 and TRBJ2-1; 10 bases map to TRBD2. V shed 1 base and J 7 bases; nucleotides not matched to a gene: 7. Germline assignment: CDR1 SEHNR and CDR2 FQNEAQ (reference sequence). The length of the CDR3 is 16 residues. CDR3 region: CASSLELSGRRNEQFF. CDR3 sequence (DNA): TGTGCCAGCAGCTTAGAACTTAGCGGGAGGAGGAATGAGCAGTTCTTC. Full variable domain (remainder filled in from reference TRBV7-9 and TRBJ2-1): DTGVSQNPRHKITKRGQNVTFRCDPISEHNRLYWYRQTLGQGPEFLTYFQNEAQLEKSRLLSDRFSAERPKGSFSTLEIQRTEQGDSAMYLCASSLELSGRRNEQFFGPGTRLTVL.

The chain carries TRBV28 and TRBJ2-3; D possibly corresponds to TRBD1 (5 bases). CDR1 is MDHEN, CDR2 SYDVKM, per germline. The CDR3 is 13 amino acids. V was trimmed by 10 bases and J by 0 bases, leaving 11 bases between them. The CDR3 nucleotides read TGTGCCATACAAGGGGCTAGCACAGATACGCAGTATTTT. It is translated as CAIQGASTDTQYF.

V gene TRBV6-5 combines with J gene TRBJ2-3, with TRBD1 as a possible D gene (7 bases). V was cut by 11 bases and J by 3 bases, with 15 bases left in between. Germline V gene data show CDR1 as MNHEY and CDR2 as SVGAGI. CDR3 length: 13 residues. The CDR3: CASRQGGTDTQYF. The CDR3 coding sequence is TGTGCCTCCAGACAGGGAGGTACAGATACGCAGTATTTT.

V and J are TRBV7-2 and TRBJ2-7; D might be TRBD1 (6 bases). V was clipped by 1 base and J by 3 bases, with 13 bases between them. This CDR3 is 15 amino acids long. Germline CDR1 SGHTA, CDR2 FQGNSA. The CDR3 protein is CASSLEQGSYYEQYF. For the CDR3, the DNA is TGTGCCAGCAGCTTAGAGCAGGGGAGCTACTACGAGCAGTACTTC. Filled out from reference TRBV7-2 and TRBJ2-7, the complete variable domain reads GAGVSQSPSNKVTEKGKDVELRCDPISGHTALYWYRQSLGQGLEFLIYFQGNSAPDKSGLPSDRFSAERTGGSVSTLTIQRTQQEDSAVYLCASSLEQGSYYEQYFGPGTRLTVT.

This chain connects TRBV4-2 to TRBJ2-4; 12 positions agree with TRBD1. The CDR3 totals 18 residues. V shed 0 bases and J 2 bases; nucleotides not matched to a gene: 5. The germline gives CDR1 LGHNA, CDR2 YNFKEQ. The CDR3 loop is CASSQDRGTGGSKNIQYF. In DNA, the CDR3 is TGTGCCAGCAGCCAAGATCGCGGGACAGGGGGCTCCAAAAACATTCAGTACTTC.

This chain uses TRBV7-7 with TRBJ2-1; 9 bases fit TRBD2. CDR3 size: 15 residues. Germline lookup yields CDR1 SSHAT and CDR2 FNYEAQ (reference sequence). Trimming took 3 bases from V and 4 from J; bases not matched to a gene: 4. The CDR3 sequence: CASSFAGGGYNEQFF. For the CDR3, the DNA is TGTGCCAGCAGCTTTGCGGGAGGGGGTTACAATGAGCAGTTCTTC.

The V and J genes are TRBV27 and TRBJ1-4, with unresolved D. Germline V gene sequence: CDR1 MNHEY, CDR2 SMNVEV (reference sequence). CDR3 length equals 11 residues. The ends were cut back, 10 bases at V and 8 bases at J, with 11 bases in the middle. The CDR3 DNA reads TGTGCCACCCGCTTGCTAGAAAAACTGTTTTTT. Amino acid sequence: CATRLLEKLFF.

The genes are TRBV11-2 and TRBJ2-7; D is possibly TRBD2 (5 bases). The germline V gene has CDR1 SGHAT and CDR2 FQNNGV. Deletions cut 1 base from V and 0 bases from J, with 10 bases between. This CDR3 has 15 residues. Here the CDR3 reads CASSLGENPSYEQYF. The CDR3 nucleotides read TGTGCCAGCAGCTTAGGGGAGAACCCCTCCTACGAGCAGTACTTC.

The CDR3 bases are TGTGCCATCAGTAAAGGGACTAGCGGGGGCTCCTACAATGAGCAGTTCTTC. It translates to CAISKGTSGGSYNEQFF. The genes are TRBV10-3 and TRBJ2-1; 14 bases fit TRBD2. Germline values: CDR1 ENHRY, CDR2 SYGVKD. The trim removed 5 bases at V and 0 bases at J, leaving 3 bases unmatched. The CDR3 consists of 17 residues.

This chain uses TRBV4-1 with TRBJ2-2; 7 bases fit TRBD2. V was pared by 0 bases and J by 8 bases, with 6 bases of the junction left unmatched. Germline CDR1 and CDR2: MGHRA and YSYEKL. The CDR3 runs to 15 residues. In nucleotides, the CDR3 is TGCGCCAGCAGCCAAGAGGGGAGGGGTAGAGGGGAGCTGTTTTTT. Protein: CASSQEGRGRGELFF.

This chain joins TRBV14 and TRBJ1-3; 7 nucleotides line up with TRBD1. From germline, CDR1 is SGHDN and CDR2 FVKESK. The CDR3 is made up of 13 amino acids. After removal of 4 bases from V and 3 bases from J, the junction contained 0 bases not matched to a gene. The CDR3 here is CASSRQGGNTIYF. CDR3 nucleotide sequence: TGTGCCAGCAGCCGACAGGGTGGAAACACCATATATTTT.

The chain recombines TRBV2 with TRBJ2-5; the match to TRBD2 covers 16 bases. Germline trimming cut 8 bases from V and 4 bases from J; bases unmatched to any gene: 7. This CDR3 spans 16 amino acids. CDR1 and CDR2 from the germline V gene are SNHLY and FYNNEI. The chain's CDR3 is CASSAGLAGGPETQYF. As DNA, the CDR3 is TGTGCCAGCTCTGCGGGACTAGCGGGAGGGCCAGAGACCCAGTACTTC.

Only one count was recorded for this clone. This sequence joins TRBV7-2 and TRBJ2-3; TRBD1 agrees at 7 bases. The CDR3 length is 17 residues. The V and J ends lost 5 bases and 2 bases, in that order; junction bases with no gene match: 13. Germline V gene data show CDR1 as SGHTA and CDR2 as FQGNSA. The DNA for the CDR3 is TGTGCCAGCAGCCCAAACCCCCCGGGACAGTCCACAGATACGCAGTATTTT. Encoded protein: CASSPNPPGQSTDTQYF.

The CDR3: CAIRRTGDAYEQYF. The DNA of the CDR3 is TGTGCCATCCGCAGGACAGGGGATGCCTACGAGCAGTACTTC. This chain links TRBV10-3 with TRBJ2-7; 9 positions match TRBD1. J gave up 2 bases and V 8 bases, and 7 bases lay outside the gene matches. Germline V lookup: CDR1 ENHRY, CDR2 SYGVKD. CDR3 length equals 14 residues.

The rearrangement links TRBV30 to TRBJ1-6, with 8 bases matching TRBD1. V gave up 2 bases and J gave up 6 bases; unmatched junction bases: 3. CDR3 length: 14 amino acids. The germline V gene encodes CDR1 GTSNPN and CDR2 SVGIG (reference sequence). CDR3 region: CAWSTDRANSPLHF. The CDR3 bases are TGTGCCTGGAGTACGGACAGGGCTAATTCACCCCTCCACTTT.

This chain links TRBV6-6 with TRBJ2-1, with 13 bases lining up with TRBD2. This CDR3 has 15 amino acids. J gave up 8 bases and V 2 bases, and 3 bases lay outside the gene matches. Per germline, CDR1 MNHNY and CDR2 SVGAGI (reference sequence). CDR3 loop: CASSYRGLAGDEQFF. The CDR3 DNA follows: TGTGCCAGCAGTTACCGCGGACTAGCGGGAGATGAGCAGTTCTTC.

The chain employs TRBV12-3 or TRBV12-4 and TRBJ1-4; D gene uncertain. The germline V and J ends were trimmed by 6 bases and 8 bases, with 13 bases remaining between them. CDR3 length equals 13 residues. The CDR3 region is CASSSRRQEKLFF. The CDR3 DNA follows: TGTGCCAGCAGCTCCCGTCGCCAGGAAAAACTGTTTTTT.

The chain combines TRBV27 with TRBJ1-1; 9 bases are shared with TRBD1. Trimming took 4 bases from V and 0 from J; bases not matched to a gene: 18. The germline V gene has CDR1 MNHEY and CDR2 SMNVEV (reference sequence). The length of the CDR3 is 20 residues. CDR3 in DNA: TGTGCCAGCAGTTCGGTCTCTAAGACGGGACAGGGCTACATGAACACTGAAGCTTTCTTT. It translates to CASSSVSKTGQGYMNTEAFF.

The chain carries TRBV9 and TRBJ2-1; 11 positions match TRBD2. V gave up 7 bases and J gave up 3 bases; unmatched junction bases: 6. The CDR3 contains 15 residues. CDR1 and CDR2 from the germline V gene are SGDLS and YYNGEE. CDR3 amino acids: CASCLGTSGYNEQFF. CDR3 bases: TGTGCCAGCTGCCTCGGGACTAGCGGCTACAATGAGCAGTTCTTC. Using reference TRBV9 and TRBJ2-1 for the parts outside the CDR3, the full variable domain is DSGVTQTPKHLITATGQRVTLRCSPRSGDLSVYWYQQSLDQGLQFLIQYYNGEERAKGNILERFSAQQFPDLHSELNLSSLELGDSALYFCASCLGTSGYNEQFFGPGTRLTVL.

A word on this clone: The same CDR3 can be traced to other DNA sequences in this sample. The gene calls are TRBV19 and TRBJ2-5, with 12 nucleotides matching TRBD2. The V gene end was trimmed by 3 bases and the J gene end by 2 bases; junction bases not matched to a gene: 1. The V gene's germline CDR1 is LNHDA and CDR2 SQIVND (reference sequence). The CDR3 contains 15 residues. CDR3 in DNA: TGTGCCAGTAGTATTCTAGCGGGGGGGCAAGAGACCCAGTACTTC. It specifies CASSILAGGQETQYF.